Shown below are 21 T cell receptor beta chains from a single sample sequenced in a study of multiple sclerosis patients with progressive multifocal leukoencephalopathy. Repertoires were generated with immunoSEQ multiplex PCR, while TCRdb's copy carries only in-frame clones and drops some. The table records 30,000 or so clones, around 89% of them present only once. Time point denoted: before natalizumab initiation. The sequenced sample was PBMCs. These TCRs come from a human donor with multiple sclerosis.

The sample holds one count of this clone. The chain combines TRBV7-2 with TRBJ2-2; D not resolved. CDR3 size: 16 residues. Trimming cost V 6 bases and J 0 bases, with 14 bases left between them. CDR1 is SGHTA and CDR2 is FQGNSA in the germline V gene. The CDR3 is CASRSSAAANTGELFF. The DNA of the CDR3 is TGTGCCAGCAGGTCCTCGGCGGCCGCGAACACCGGGGAGCTGTTTTTT.

The chain carries TRBV4-3 and TRBJ1-5, with no clear D. There are 14 residues in the CDR3. The germline V gene encodes CDR1 LGHNA and CDR2 YSLEER. V lost 0 bases to trimming and J lost 6 bases, with 9 bases between them. CDR3 nucleotide sequence: TGCGCCAGCAGCCAAGAGGTGGGAACTCAGCCCCAGCATTTT. Translated, it gives CASSQEVGTQPQHF.

The chain joins TRBV7-2 to TRBJ1-3; no reliable D call. Germline V gene lookup returns CDR1 SGHTA and CDR2 FQGNSA. V dropped 1 base and J dropped 0 bases, with 7 bases sitting between them. The CDR3 has 15 amino acids. This chain's CDR3 is CASSLETHSGNTIYF. The CDR3 DNA reads as TGTGCCAGCAGCTTAGAGACGCACTCTGGAAACACCATATATTTT.

The V and J genes are TRBV25-1 and TRBJ1-2; D is undetermined. Germline V gene data show CDR1 as MGHDK and CDR2 as SYGVNS. The CDR3 totals 11 residues. The V end was cut by 7 bases, the J end by 6 bases, with 9 bases between. In DNA form, the CDR3 reads TGTGCCAGCAAGTCGGGGAATGGCTACACCTTC. It specifies CASKSGNGYTF.

The table lists this clone with a count of one. The genes are TRBV7-6 and TRBJ2-5; 12 nucleotides align to TRBD2. The closer fit of TRBJ2-7 to the DNA end suggests the J call may be wrong. CDR1 and CDR2 from the germline V gene are SGHVS and FNYEAQ. The CDR3 has 15 residues. CDR3 in DNA: TGTGCCAGCAGCTCCCGACTAGCGGGAGTCTACGAGCAGTACTTC. Amino acid sequence: CASSSRLAGVYEQYF.

This clone has only one observation. The chain is built from TRBV6-1 and TRBJ1-3, with D unresolved. The CDR3 is 15 amino acids. CDR1 and CDR2 (germline): MNHNS, SASEGT. Trimming cost V 5 bases and J 4 bases, with 15 bases left between them. CDR3 residues: CASSQGLVPGNTIYF. Here the CDR3 DNA reads TGTGCCAGCAGTCAAGGACTAGTCCCGGGAAACACCATATATTTT.

This clone was seen only once. The chain is built from TRBV7-2 and TRBJ2-3; weak D call: TRBD2 (5 bases). CDR1 is SGHTA and CDR2 is FQGNSA in the germline V gene. The CDR3 consists of 14 residues. Deletions cut 5 bases from V and 4 bases from J, with 13 bases between. The CDR3 is CASSRTKDSDTQYF. CDR3 coding DNA: TGTGCCAGCAGCCGCACCAAGGACTCAGATACGCAGTATTTT. Filled out from reference TRBV7-2 and TRBJ2-3, the complete variable domain reads GAGVSQSPSNKVTEKGKDVELRCDPISGHTALYWYRQSLGQGLEFLIYFQGNSAPDKSGLPSDRFSAERTGGSVSTLTIQRTQQEDSAVYLCASSRTKDSDTQYFGPGTRLTVL.

The chain couples TRBV5-1 to TRBJ2-5; 15 bases fit TRBD2. The CDR3 has 17 amino acids. Germline CDR1 SGHRS, CDR2 YFSETQ. Unmatched junction bases numbered 10, after V lost 3 bases and J lost 7 bases. The CDR3 DNA follows: TGCGCCAGCAGCTCGGGACTAGCGGGAGGCCCTCCGAGGACCCAGTACTTC. Its translation: CASSSGLAGGPPRTQYF.

The V call is TRBV14, the J call TRBJ2-3; perhaps TRBD2 as D (6 bases). The V gene lost 0 bases and the J gene lost 2 bases, with 12 bases spanning the gap. Germline lookup yields CDR1 SGHDN and CDR2 FVKESK. This CDR3 comprises 16 residues. Here the CDR3 reads CASSQDVSGHTDTQYF. CDR3 coding DNA: TGTGCCAGCAGCCAAGATGTTAGCGGCCACACAGATACGCAGTATTTT.

On this clone: A junction end diverges from the germline sequence, so it may reflect a read error. The chain has TRBV27 and TRBJ2-7, with 9 nucleotides matching TRBD1. The V gene's germline CDR1 is MNHEY and CDR2 SMNVEV (reference sequence). The CDR3 has 14 amino acids. The CDR3 is CARRSRDRAYEQYF. The CDR3 DNA reads as TGTGCCCGCAGGAGCCGGGACAGGGCCTACGAGCAGTACTTC.

The genes are TRBV18 and TRBJ1-5; 7 bases match TRBD1. The ends lost 1 base at V and 3 bases at J; junction bases unmatched: 3. This CDR3 spans 15 amino acids. In germline, CDR1 is KGHSH, CDR2 LQKENI. This CDR3 is CASSPLGTDNQPQHF. In nucleotides, the CDR3 is TGTGCCAGCTCACCACTGGGGACAGACAATCAGCCCCAGCATTTT.

This clone was detected a few times. Written as DNA, the CDR3 is TGTGCCAGTAGTCCTCATCTGTATCTCGGCGACACTGAAGCTTTCTTT. Amino acid sequence: CASSPHLYLGDTEAFF. The rearrangement uses TRBV19 and TRBJ1-1; D gene ambiguous. Trimming removed 5 bases at V and 3 bases at J, with 19 bases between. CDR1 and CDR2 (germline): LNHDA, SQIVND (reference sequence). CDR3 length equals 16 residues.

The CDR3 region has the DNA TGTGCCAGCGGGGAAGACTACGAGCAGTACTTC. Its protein is CASGEDYEQYF. The J gene is TRBJ2-7, the V gene TRBV6-6; D gene uncertain. V dropped 8 bases and J dropped 3 bases, with 8 bases sitting between them. CDR1 is MNHNY and CDR2 is SVGAGI in the germline V gene (reference sequence). This CDR3 region has 11 residues.

The chain uses TRBV7-9 and TRBJ2-2, with D unresolved. Germline V gene lookup returns CDR1 SEHNR and CDR2 FQNEAQ (reference sequence). The length of the CDR3 is 18 residues. Trimming removed 4 bases at V and 0 bases at J, with 18 bases between. The CDR3 reads CASSSNLGRIANTGELFF. CDR3 DNA sequence: TGTGCCAGCAGCTCCAACTTAGGACGAATCGCGAACACCGGGGAGCTGTTTTTT. Based on the CDR3 plus reference TRBV7-9 and TRBJ2-2, the full variable domain is DTGVSQNPRHKITKRGQNVTFRCDPISEHNRLYWYRQTLGQGPEFLTYFQNEAQLEKSRLLSDRFSAERPKGSFSTLEIQRTEQGDSAMYLCASSSNLGRIANTGELFFGEGSRLTVL.

The rearrangement uses TRBV5-1 and TRBJ2-1; perhaps TRBD2 as D (5 bases). V lost 4 bases and J lost 4, with 15 bases in between. This CDR3 is built from 15 residues. CDR1 and CDR2 from the germline V gene are SGHRS and YFSETQ. CDR3 nucleotide sequence: TGCGCCAGCAGCCCTAGCAACCCCGTATACAATGAGCAGTTCTTC. This translates into CASSPSNPVYNEQFF.

This clone was counted a few times. The CDR3 region is CASSLGTGGQLSYGYTF. The CDR3 DNA reads TGTGCCAGCAGCTTGGGGACAGGGGGCCAATTGAGCTATGGCTACACCTTC. The genes are TRBV5-6 and TRBJ1-2; 11 nucleotides agree with TRBD1. J was trimmed by 4 bases and V by 0 bases; bases with no gene match: 8. The CDR3 consists of 17 residues. Germline V lookup: CDR1 SGHDT, CDR2 YYEEEE.

This chain joins TRBV11-3 and TRBJ2-7; maybe TRBD2 (6 bases). Trimming took off 6 bases at V and 6 bases at J, with 12 bases between the two ends. The CDR3 loop spans 12 amino acids. Germline values: CDR1 SGHNT, CDR2 YENEEA. CDR3 DNA: TGTGCCAGCAGTGGGCGGGATTCCGAGCAGTACTTC. It encodes CASSGRDSEQYF.

This chain links TRBV15 with TRBJ2-7; D possibly uses TRBD1 or TRBD2 (5 bases each). Germline CDR1 is LNHNV and CDR2 is YYDKDF (reference sequence). The CDR3 loop spans 14 amino acids. V was clipped by 1 base and J by 0 bases, with 7 bases between them. The CDR3 reads CATSRGGSSYEQYF. CDR3 bases: TGTGCCACCAGCAGAGGGGGGAGCTCCTACGAGCAGTACTTC.

The chain is built from TRBV19 and TRBJ2-7, with D possibly being TRBD2 (6 bases). This CDR3 is 15 amino acids long. Germline V lookup: CDR1 LNHDA, CDR2 SQIVND (reference sequence). Trimming cost V 5 bases and J 4 bases, with 18 bases left between them. DNA for the CDR3: TGTGCCAGTAGTGGGACCGGGAGCGGACCTTACGAGCAGTACTTC. Its translation is CASSGTGSGPYEQYF.

This sequence joins TRBV4-3 and TRBJ2-1; D is undetermined. The CDR3 is 15 residues long. Trimming cost V 5 bases and J 2 bases, with 13 bases left between them. The germline V gene has CDR1 LGHNA and CDR2 YSLEER. CDR3 region: CASSARRAAYNEQFF. The CDR3 DNA follows: TGCGCCAGCAGCGCCCGTAGGGCCGCCTACAATGAGCAGTTCTTC.

The chain carries TRBV27 and TRBJ1-2; the D is unclear. The V and J ends lost 6 bases and 2 bases respectively, with 10 bases between them. The germline V gene has CDR1 MNHEY and CDR2 SMNVEV (reference sequence). This CDR3 contains 13 residues. The CDR3 DNA reads as TGTGCCAGCAGGGAAGGAGGGAACTATGGCTACACCTTC. Its translation is CASREGGNYGYTF.